Shown below are 9 T cell receptor beta chains from a single sample sequenced in a study of T cell responses to AZD1222 COVID-19 vaccine. Generated by immunoSEQ multiplex PCR, the TCRdb table keeps only in-frame clones and is missing some. Among around 160,000 clones listed, roughly 91% were seen once. This sample comprised peripheral blood, obtained on day 0 of AZD1222 vaccination. All receptors come from an adult in good health.

A few counts support this clone. This CDR3 is CASSQARGVSYF. Written as DNA, the CDR3 is TGTGCCAGCAGCCAGGCGAGGGGTGTTTCGTACTTC. This sequence joins TRBV7-2 and TRBJ2-7; TRBD1 or TRBD2 may be the D gene (5 bases each). The CDR3 totals 12 residues. Germline values: CDR1 SGHTA, CDR2 FQGNSA. The V end was cut by 5 bases, the J end by 12 bases, with 17 bases between.

The chain carries TRBV5-6 and TRBJ2-1; 10 bases line up with TRBD2. The CDR3 length is 15 residues. Germline CDR1 and CDR2: SGHDT and YYEEEE. J gave up 4 bases and V 1 base, and 2 bases lay outside the gene matches. The CDR3 loop reads CASSLSSGGYNEQFF. The CDR3, as DNA: TGTGCCAGCAGCTTGTCTAGCGGGGGATACAATGAGCAGTTCTTC.

CDR3 coding DNA: TGTGCCAGCAGCTCCTCCAGGGGAACTAACTATGGCTACACCTTC. Amino acid sequence: CASSSSRGTNYGYTF. The chain is built from TRBV7-2 and TRBJ1-2; D might be TRBD1 (6 bases). This CDR3 spans 15 amino acids. Germline-derived CDR1 and CDR2 are SGHTA and FQGNSA. Trimming cost V 4 bases and J 0 bases, with 12 bases left between them. The full variable domain, with the rest looked up from reference TRBV7-2 and TRBJ1-2, is GAGVSQSPSNKVTEKGKDVELRCDPISGHTALYWYRQSLGQGLEFLIYFQGNSAPDKSGLPSDRFSAERTGGSVSTLTIQRTQQEDSAVYLCASSSSRGTNYGYTFGSGTRLTVV.

The chain couples TRBV7-3 to TRBJ2-1, with D possibly called TRBD1 or TRBD2 (5 bases each). The germline V and J ends were trimmed by 5 bases and 5 bases, with 10 bases remaining between them. Germline loops: CDR1 SGHTA, CDR2 FQGTGA. There are 13 residues in the CDR3. In DNA form, the CDR3 reads TGTGCCAGCAGCCAGGGACCGAACAATGAGCAGTTCTTC. This gives the protein CASSQGPNNEQFF.

This chain joins TRBV11-2 and TRBJ1-1, with no clear D. Trimming took 1 base from V and 6 from J, leaving 3 bases between them. CDR1 SGHAT and CDR2 FQNNGV come from the germline V gene. CDR3 length: 11 residues. The CDR3 region has the DNA TGTGCCAGCAGCTTAGGTCCTGAAGCTTTCTTT. Protein sequence: CASSLGPEAFF.

This chain links TRBV6-6 with TRBJ1-5; TRBD1 is a possible D gene (6 bases). V dropped 2 bases and J dropped 2 bases, with 7 bases sitting between them. The germline gives CDR1 MNHNY, CDR2 SVGAGI (reference sequence). CDR3 size: 14 residues. CDR3 bases: TGTGCCAGCAGTTACAGGGGGGGCAATCAGCCCCAGCATTTT. Encoded protein: CASSYRGGNQPQHF.

This clone has just one count. The chain combines TRBV3-1 (or the pseudogene TRBV3-2) with TRBJ2-5; no clear D. V gave up 0 bases and J gave up 4 bases, with 3 bases separating them. Germline V gene data show CDR1 as LGHDT and CDR2 as YNNKEL (reference sequence). The CDR3 length is 12 residues. In DNA form, the CDR3 reads TGTGCCAGCAGCCAAGATGCAGAGACCCAGTACTTC. This translates into CASSQDAETQYF.

J is TRBJ2-1 and V is TRBV24-1, with D tentatively TRBD2 (6 bases). Trimming removed 3 bases from V and 2 bases from J, with 16 bases in between. Germline V gene lookup returns CDR1 KGHDR and CDR2 SFDVKD. There are 17 residues in the CDR3. Written as DNA, the CDR3 is TGTGCCACCAGTGATGCGGCTGGAGCGGGCCCCTACAATGAGCAGTTCTTC. Its translation is CATSDAAGAGPYNEQFF.

The V and J genes are TRBV18 and TRBJ2-1; 9 bases map to TRBD2. V was pared by 6 bases and J by 6 bases, with 0 bases of the junction left unmatched. Germline V gene sequence: CDR1 KGHSH, CDR2 LQKENI. The CDR3 has 12 amino acids. This CDR3 is CASSTSGNEQFF. CDR3 DNA: TGTGCCAGCTCGACTAGCGGCAATGAGCAGTTCTTC. Based on the CDR3 plus reference TRBV18 and TRBJ2-1, the full variable domain is NAGVMQNPRHLVRRRGQEARLRCSPMKGHSHVYWYRQLPEEGLKFMVYLQKENIIDESGMPKERFSAEFPKEGPSILRIQQVVRGDSAAYFCASSTSGNEQFFGPGTRLTVL.